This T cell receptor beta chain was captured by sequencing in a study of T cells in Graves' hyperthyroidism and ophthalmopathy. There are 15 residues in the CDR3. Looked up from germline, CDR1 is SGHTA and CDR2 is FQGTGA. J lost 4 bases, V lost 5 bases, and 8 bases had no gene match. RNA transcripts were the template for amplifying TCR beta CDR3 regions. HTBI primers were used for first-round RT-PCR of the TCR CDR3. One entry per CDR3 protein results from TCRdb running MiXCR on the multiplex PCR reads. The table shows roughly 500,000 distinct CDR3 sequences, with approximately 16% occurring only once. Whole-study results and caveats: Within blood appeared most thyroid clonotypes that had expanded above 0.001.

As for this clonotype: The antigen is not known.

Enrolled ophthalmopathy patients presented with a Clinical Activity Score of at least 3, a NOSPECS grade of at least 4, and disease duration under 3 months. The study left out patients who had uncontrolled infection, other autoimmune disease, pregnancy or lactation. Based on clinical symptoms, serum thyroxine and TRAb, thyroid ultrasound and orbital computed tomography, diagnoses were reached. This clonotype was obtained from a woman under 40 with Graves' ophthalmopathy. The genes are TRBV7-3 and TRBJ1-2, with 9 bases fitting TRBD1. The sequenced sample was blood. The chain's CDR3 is CASSPGQGTAYGYTF. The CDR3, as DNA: TGTGCCAGCAGCCCCGGACAGGGGACAGCCTATGGCTACACCTTC.